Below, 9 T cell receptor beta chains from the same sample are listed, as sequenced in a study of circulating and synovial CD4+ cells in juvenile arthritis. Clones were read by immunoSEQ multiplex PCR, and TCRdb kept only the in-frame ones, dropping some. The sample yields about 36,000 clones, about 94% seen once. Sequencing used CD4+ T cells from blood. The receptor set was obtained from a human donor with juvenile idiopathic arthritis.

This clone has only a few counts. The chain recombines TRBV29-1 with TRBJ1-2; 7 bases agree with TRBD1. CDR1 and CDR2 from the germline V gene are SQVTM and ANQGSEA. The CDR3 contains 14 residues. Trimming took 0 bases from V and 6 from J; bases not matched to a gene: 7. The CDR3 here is CSVEDLDRHDGYTF. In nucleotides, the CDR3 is TGCAGCGTTGAAGACCTGGACAGGCATGATGGCTACACCTTC.

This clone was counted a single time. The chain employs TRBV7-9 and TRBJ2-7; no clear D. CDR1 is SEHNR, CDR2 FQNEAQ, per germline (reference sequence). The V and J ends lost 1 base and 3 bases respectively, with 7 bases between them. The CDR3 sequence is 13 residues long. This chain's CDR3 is CASSLDSLYEQYF. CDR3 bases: TGTGCCAGCAGCTTAGACAGCCTCTACGAGCAGTACTTC. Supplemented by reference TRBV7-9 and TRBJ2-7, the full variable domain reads DTGVSQNPRHKITKRGQNVTFRCDPISEHNRLYWYRQTLGQGPEFLTYFQNEAQLEKSRLLSDRFSAERPKGSFSTLEIQRTEQGDSAMYLCASSLDSLYEQYFGPGTRLTVT.

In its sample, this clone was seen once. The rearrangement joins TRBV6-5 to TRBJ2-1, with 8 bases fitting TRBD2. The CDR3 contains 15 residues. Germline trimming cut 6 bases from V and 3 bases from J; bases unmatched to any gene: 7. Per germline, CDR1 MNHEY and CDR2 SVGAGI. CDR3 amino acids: CASRTGTSLYNEQFF. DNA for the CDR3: TGTGCCAGCAGGACCGGGACTAGTCTCTACAATGAGCAGTTCTTC.

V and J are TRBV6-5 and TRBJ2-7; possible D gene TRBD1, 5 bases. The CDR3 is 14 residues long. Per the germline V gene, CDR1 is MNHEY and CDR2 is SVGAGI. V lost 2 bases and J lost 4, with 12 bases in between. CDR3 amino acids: CASSYRVGVYEQYF. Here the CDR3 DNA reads TGTGCCAGCAGTTACAGGGTAGGGGTTTACGAGCAGTACTTC.

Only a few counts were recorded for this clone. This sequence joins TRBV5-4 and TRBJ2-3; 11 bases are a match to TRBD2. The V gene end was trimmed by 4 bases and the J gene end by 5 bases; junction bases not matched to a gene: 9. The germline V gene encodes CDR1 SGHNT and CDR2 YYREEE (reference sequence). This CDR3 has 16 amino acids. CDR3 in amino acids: CASSLIAGGSLDTQYF. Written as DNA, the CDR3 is TGTGCCAGCAGCCTAATAGCGGGGGGGAGTCTAGATACGCAGTATTTT. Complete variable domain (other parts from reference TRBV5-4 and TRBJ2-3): ETGVTQSPTHLIKTRGQQVTLRCSSQSGHNTVSWYQQALGQGPQFIFQYYREEENGRGNFPPRFSGLQFPNYSSELNVNALELDDSALYLCASSLIAGGSLDTQYFGPGTRLTVL.

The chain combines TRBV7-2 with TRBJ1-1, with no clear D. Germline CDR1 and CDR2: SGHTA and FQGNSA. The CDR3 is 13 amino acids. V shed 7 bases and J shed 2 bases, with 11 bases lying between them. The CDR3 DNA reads TGTGCCAGCACCGAGCCATTTAACACTGAAGCTTTCTTT. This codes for CASTEPFNTEAFF.

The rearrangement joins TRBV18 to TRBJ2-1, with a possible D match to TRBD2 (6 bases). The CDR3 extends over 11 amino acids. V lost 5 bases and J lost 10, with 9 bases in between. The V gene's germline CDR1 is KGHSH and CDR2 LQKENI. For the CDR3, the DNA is TGTGCCAGCTCAAGGAGGGCAGAGCAGTTCTTC. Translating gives CASSRRAEQFF.

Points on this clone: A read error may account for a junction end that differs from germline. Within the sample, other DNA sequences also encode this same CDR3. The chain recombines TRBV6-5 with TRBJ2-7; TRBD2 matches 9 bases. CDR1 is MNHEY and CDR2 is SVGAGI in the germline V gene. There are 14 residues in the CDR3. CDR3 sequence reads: CASSRTSARNEQYF. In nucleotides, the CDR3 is TGTGCCAGCAGTCGGACTAGCGCCAGGAACGAGCAGTATTTC.

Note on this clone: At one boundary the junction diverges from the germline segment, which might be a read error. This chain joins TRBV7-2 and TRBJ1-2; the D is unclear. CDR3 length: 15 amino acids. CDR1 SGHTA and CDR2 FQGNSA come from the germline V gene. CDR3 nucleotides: TGTGCCGGCAGCTTAGAGTTGATAGATGACTATGGCTACACCTTC. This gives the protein CAGSLELIDDYGYTF.